Listed below are T cell receptor beta chains from one sample, sequenced in a study of cytomegalovirus exposure and HLA in healthy donors. The method was immunoSEQ multiplex PCR; TCRdb's version includes in-frame clones alone and lacks a portion of them. Among a few hundred thousand clones listed, 75% to 85% were seen once. Sequencing was performed on PBMCs. These receptors all come from a woman aged 55 to 70 in good health and CMV-seropositive. The CDR3 runs from the conserved cysteine through the conserved F or W. The order of the fields is CDR3 length, V gene, J gene, CDR3 protein.

>10|TRBV29-1|TRBJ2-1
CSVRGYEQFF
>12|TRBV18|TRBJ1-3
CASSPGGNTIYF
>16|TRBV2|TRBJ1-2
CASSEARLGPAHGYTF
>14|TRBV5-1|TRBJ2-3
CASSRGVDADTQYF
>15|TRBV5-1|TRBJ1-2
CASSLGGLARDGYTF
>12|TRBV10-3|TRBJ2-7
CAISNRGYEQYF
>17|TRBV5-4|TRBJ2-2
CASSLGDPAGVAGELFF
>13|TRBV5-8|TRBJ2-5
CASNLGGAETQYF
>17|TRBV27|TRBJ2-7
CASGTGTGLRPSYEQYF
>13|TRBV30|TRBJ2-1
CAWSVKGANEQFF
>15|TRBV27|TRBJ1-5
CASSSGVGGNQPQHF
>15|TRBV9|TRBJ1-5
CASSFTGGGNQPQHF
>14|TRBV2|TRBJ2-7
CASSTGGLSYEQYF
>16|TRBV6-6|TRBJ2-7
CASSPTGGRAGHEQYF
>17|TRBV25-1|TRBJ1-2
CASSSGRSWGNINGYTF
>18|TRBV5-4|TRBJ1-3
CASSFGTNAGGSGNTIYF
>17|TRBV9|TRBJ2-3
CASSVEGLAGGPDTQYF
>14|TRBV28|TRBJ1-2
CASSPGTANYGYTF